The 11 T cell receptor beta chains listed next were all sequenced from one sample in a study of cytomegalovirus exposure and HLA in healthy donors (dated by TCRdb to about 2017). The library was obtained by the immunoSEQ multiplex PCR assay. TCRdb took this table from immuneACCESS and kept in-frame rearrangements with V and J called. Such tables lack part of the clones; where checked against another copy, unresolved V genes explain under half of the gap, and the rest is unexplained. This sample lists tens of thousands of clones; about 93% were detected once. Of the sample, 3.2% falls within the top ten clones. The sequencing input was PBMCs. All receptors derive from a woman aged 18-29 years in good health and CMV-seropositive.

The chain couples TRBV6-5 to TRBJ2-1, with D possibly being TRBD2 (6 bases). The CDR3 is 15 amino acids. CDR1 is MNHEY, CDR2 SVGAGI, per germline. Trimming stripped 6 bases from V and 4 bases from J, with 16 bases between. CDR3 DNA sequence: TGTGCCAGCAGGCCGGGACTCGAGGGTTACAATGAGCAGTTCTTC. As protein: CASRPGLEGYNEQFF.

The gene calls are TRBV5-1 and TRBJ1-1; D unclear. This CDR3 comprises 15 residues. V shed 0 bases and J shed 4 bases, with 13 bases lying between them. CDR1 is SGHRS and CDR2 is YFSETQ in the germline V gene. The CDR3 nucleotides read TGCGCCAGCAGCTTGGGGGTCCGACGCGGCACTGAAGCTTTCTTT. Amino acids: CASSLGVRRGTEAFF.

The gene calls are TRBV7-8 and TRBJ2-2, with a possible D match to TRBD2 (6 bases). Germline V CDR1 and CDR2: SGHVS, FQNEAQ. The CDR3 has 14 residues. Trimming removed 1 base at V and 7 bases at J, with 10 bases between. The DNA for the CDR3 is TGTGCCAGCAGCTTAGTCTTGCGGGGCGGGGAGCTGTTTTTT. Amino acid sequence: CASSLVLRGGELFF.

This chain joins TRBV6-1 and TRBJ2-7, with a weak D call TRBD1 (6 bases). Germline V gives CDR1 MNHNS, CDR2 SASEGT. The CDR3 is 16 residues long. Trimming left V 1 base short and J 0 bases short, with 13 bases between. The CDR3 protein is CASSEEPGHYSYEQYF. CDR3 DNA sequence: TGTGCCAGCAGTGAAGAACCGGGACATTACTCCTACGAGCAGTACTTC.

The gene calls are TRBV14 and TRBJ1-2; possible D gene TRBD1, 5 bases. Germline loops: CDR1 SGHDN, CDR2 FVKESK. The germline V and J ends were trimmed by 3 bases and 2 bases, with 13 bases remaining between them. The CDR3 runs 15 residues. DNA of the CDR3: TGTGCCAGCAGCCATCAGGGTGAGAAGAACTATGGCTACACCTTC. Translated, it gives CASSHQGEKNYGYTF.

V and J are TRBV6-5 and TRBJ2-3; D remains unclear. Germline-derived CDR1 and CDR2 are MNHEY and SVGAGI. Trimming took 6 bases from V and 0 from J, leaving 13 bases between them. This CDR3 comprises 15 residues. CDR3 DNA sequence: TGTGCCAGCAGGCGACTCGTTCGGAGCACAGATACGCAGTATTTT. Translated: CASRRLVRSTDTQYF.

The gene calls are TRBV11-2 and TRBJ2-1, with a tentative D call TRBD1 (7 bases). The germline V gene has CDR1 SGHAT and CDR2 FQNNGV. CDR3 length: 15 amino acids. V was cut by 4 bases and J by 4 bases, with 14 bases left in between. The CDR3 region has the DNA TGTGCCAGCAGCTACTCAGGGGGGTCGTACAATGAGCAGTTCTTC. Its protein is CASSYSGGSYNEQFF.

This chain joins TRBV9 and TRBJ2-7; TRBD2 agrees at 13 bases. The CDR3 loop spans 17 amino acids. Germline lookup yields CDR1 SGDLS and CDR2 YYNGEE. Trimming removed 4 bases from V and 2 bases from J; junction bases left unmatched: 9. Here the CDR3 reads CASSLGTSGTRPYEQYF. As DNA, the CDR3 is TGTGCCAGCAGCCTCGGGACTAGCGGGACCCGGCCCTACGAGCAGTACTTC.

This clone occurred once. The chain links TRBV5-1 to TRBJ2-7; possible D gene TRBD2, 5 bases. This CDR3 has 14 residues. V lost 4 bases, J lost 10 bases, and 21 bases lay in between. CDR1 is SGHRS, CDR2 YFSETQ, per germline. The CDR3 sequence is CASSLGRADVEQYF. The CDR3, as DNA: TGCGCCAGCAGCCTCGGAAGAGCGGACGTAGAACAGTACTTC.

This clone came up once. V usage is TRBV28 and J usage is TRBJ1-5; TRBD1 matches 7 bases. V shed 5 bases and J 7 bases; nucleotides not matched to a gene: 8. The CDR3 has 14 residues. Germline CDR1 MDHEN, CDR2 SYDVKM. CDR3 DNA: TGTGCCAGCAGTGCTAAACAGGGGACCCAGCCCCAGCATTTT. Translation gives CASSAKQGTQPQHF.

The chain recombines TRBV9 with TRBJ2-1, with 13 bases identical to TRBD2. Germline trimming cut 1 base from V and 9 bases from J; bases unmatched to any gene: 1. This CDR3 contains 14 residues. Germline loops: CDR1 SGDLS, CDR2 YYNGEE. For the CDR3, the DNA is TGTGCCAGCAGCGTACGGACTAGCGGGGGTGAGCAGTTCTTC. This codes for CASSVRTSGGEQFF.